The entry below gives a single TCR beta chain sequence along with its context. The target antigen is unknown. These data belong to a study of CD8+ T cells in alopecia areata. Whole-study context: Scoring treated patients' severity relied on the percentage of scalp area affected.

Extraction of RNA preceded its reverse transcription into cDNA, which served as the sequencing template. The data were produced by immunoSEQ multiplex PCR, yet TCRdb's version contains in-frame clones alone and is incomplete. The table lists 170,000 or so clones, roughly three fifths of them singletons, with around an eighth in the top ten. The CDR3 consists of 17 residues. The V and J ends lost 2 bases and 0 bases, in that order; junction bases with no gene match: 7. Germline V gene lookup returns CDR1 SEHNR and CDR2 FQNEAQ (reference sequence). Study results and caveats: Amid tofacitinib therapy, many expanded lesional clones stayed present in scalp and blood. Clonality exceeded that of normal scalp in lesional scalp, most notably in alopecia totalis/universalis.

Indicated treatment: oral pan-JAK inhibitor, 5-10 mg twice daily. This receptor was obtained from a human donor with alopecia areata. Material: CD8+ T cells sorted from blood, obtained at week 24, from a patient treated with tofacitinib. The chain is built from TRBV7-9 and TRBJ2-1; 7 bases are a match to TRBD2. DNA of the CDR3: TGTGCCAGCAGCTTAACCCCGACTAGCACCTCCTACAATGAGCAGTTCTTC. This gives the protein CASSLTPTSTSYNEQFF.